This T cell receptor (beta chain) was found in a study of T cell changes during pregnancy in multiple sclerosis. The ends were cut back, 9 bases at V and 0 bases at J, with 17 bases in the middle. This CDR3 has 15 amino acids. The germline V gene has CDR1 ENHRY and CDR2 SYGVKD. The data were produced by immunoSEQ multiplex PCR, yet TCRdb's version contains in-frame clones alone and is incomplete. The sample includes around 63,000 clones, about nine tenths of them seen just once. V is TRBV10-3 and J is TRBJ1-1; TRBD1 is a possible D gene (5 bases). The sequenced sample was peripheral blood, obtained after pregnancy. The sequence was collected from a female donor in good health, enrolled as a control in a pregnancy study. CDR3 residues: CAISKKTELNTEAFF. The CDR3 DNA is TGTGCCATTTCCAAAAAGACAGAGTTGAACACTGAAGCTTTCTTT.